Only a few counts were recorded for the clone carrying this T cell receptor beta chain. Antigen unknown. The CDR3 has 12 residues. The V gene lost 1 base and the J gene lost 2 bases, with 6 bases spanning the gap. Germline V gene lookup returns CDR1 GTSNPN and CDR2 SVGIG (reference sequence). The data are from a study of T-cell reconstitution after alpha-beta-depleted transplantation in children. Findings and caveats of the study: It was newly produced T cells that mostly accounted for T-cell counts and diversity one year after transplant. Surviving recipient T cells and intrathymic progenitors accounted for some patients' high TCRbeta diversity at day 60. The origin of alpha-beta T cells about two months after transplant was reportedly several hundred expanded graft clones.

Researchers prepared the TCRbeta library using unique molecular identifiers, the study reports. MiXCR was run by TCRdb on the PCR reads, yielding one entry per CDR3 protein. The table records around 190,000 distinct CDR3 sequences, roughly 7% of them present only once. The sequences come from PBMCs, collected before TCRalphabeta/CD19-depleted stem cell transplant. This sequence originates from a boy between 2 and 10 years old with acute lymphoblastic leukemia, due to receive a stem cell transplant. This chain connects TRBV30 to TRBJ2-7, with D tentatively TRBD1 (6 bases). Here the CDR3 DNA reads TGTGCCTGGAGTGGGGGGCCCTACGAGCAGTACTTC. This encodes CAWSGGPYEQYF.